These 5 T cell receptor beta chains share one sample of origin, sequenced in a study of shared clonotypes between healthy human individuals. The method was immunoSEQ multiplex PCR; TCRdb's version includes in-frame clones alone and lacks a portion of them. In the table there are fewer than 500,000 clones, 60% to 80% of which are singletons. The sample taken for sequencing was PBMCs. All receptors derive from a woman aged 40 to 50 in good health. Some clones in this sample may be carry-over from other donors' samples.

The CDR3 DNA sequence: TGTGCCAGCAGCGACCCCACTGAAGCTTTCTTT. Translating it yields CASSDPTEAFF. This chain links TRBV28 with TRBJ1-1; no definite D call. The germline gives CDR1 MDHEN, CDR2 SYDVKM. CDR3 size: 11 residues. Trimming removed 6 bases at V and 4 bases at J, with 6 bases between.

The V and J genes are TRBV27 and TRBJ2-1; 13 bases line up with TRBD2. CDR3 length: 21 residues. V lost 5 bases, J lost 0 bases, and 16 bases stayed unmatched. Germline CDR1 is MNHEY and CDR2 is SMNVEV (reference sequence). The CDR3 nucleotides read TGTGCCAGCAGTCTACTCCCCGTACTAGCGGGAGGGCCGAGCTCCTACAATGAGCAGTTCTTC. Residues: CASSLLPVLAGGPSSYNEQFF.

This chain uses TRBV7-9 with TRBJ2-5; TRBD2 matches 10 bases. The trim removed 1 base at V and 4 bases at J, leaving 12 bases unmatched. This CDR3 is built from 18 residues. In germline, CDR1 is SEHNR, CDR2 FQNEAQ (reference sequence). CDR3 sequence reads: CASSLDLWLAGAGETQYF. Here the CDR3 DNA reads TGTGCCAGCAGCTTAGATCTCTGGCTAGCGGGAGCTGGAGAGACCCAGTACTTC.

The chain couples TRBV5-1 to TRBJ2-5; 7 bases are a match to TRBD1. The better agreement between TRBJ2-7 and the DNA end casts doubt on the J call. The CDR3 loop spans 15 amino acids. Germline V lookup: CDR1 SGHRS, CDR2 YFSETQ. This CDR3 is CASSLGIDRAHEQYF. The CDR3 DNA reads TGCGCCAGCAGCTTGGGGATAGACAGGGCCCACGAGCAGTACTTC.

The chain recombines TRBV7-2 with TRBJ2-1, with TRBD2 as a possible D gene (5 bases). V lost 5 bases, J lost 2 bases, and 16 bases lay in between. Germline loops: CDR1 SGHTA, CDR2 FQGNSA. The CDR3 sequence is 16 residues long. The CDR3 region is CASSPPGSVTYNEQFF. CDR3 DNA sequence: TGTGCCAGCAGCCCCCCGGGGTCGGTTACCTACAATGAGCAGTTCTTC.